This T cell receptor beta chain was profiled in a study of cytomegalovirus exposure and HLA in healthy donors. This PCR relied on a set of 60 Vbeta primers and 13 Jbeta primers. The data were produced by immunoSEQ multiplex PCR, yet TCRdb's version contains in-frame clones alone and is incomplete. The table includes 100,000 to 150,000 clones, about 84% detected once. The CDR3 totals 10 residues. From germline, CDR1 is SGHTA and CDR2 FQGNSA. Trimming shortened V by 9 bases and J by 5 bases, and 5 bases separated the two germline ends. Material: PBMCs. This clonotype was sampled from a young man in good health and CMV-seropositive. V usage is TRBV7-2 and J usage is TRBJ2-1, with D unresolved. CDR3 sequence: CASGDNEQFF. The CDR3 nucleotides are TGTGCCAGTGGAGACAATGAGCAGTTCTTC.